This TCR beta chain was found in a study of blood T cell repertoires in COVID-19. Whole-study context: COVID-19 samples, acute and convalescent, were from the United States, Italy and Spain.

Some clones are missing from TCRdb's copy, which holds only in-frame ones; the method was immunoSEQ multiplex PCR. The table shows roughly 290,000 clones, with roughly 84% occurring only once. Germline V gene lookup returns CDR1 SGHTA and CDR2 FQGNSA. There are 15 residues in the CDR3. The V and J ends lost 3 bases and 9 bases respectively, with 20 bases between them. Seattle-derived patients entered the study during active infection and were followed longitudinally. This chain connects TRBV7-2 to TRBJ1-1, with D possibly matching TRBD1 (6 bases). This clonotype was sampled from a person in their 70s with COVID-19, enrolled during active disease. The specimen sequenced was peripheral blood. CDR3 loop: CASSLAPGTQAKAFF. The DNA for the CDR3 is TGTGCCAGCAGCTTGGCCCCCGGGACACAGGCTAAAGCTTTCTTT.